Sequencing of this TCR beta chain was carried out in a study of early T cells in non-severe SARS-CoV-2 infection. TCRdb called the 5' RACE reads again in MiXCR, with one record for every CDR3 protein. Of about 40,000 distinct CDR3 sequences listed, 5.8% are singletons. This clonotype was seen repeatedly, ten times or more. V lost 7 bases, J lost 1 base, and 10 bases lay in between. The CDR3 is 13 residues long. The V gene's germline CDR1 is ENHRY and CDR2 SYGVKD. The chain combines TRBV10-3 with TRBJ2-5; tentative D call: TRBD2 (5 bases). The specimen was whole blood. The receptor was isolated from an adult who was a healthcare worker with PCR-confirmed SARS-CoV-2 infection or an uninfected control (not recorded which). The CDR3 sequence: CAITGSFQETQYF. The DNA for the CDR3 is TGTGCCATCACGGGGAGCTTCCAAGAGACCCAGTACTTC.